In this sample, the clone carrying this T cell receptor (beta chain) turned up a few times. Between the trimmed V and J ends, which lost 2 bases and 4 bases, there was a span of 11 bases. CDR3 length: 14 amino acids. Germline V gives CDR1 MNHEY, CDR2 SMNVEV (reference sequence). This record belongs to a study of T-cell memory formation after mild COVID-19. TCRdb re-called the 5' RACE reads with MiXCR, one entry per CDR3 protein. Here the sample spans approximately 60,000 distinct CDR3 sequences, about a tenth being singletons. The gene calls are TRBV27 and TRBJ1-2, with D possibly being TRBD1 (6 bases). Sample: PBMCs or a T cell subset sorted from them (not recorded which). This TCR derives from a man in his late teens or twenties who had mild COVID-19 (a few samples of this study predate the infection). Cell type and time point are not known. For the CDR3, the DNA is TGTGCCAGCAGTTTACTTGGGGGCCCCTATGGCTACACCTTC. Protein product: CASSLLGGPYGYTF.